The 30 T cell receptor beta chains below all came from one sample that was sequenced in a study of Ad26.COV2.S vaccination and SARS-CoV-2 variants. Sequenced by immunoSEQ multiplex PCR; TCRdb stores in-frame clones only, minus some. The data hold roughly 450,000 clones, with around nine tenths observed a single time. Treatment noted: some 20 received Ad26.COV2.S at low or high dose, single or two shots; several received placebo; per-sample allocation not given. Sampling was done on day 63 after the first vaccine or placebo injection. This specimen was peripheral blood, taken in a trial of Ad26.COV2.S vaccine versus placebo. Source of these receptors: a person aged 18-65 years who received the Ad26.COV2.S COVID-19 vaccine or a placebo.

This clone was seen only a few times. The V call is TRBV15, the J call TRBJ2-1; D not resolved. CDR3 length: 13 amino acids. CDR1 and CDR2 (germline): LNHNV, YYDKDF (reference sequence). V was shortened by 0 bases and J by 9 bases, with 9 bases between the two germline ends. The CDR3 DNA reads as TGTGCCACCAGCAGAGATCTAGGCAGTGAGCAGTTCTTC. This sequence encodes CATSRDLGSEQFF.

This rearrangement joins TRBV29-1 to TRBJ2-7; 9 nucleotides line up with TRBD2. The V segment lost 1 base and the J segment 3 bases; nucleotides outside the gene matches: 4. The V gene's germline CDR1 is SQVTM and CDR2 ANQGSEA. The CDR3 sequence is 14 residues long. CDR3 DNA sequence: TGCAGCGTTGAAGGGCTAGCGGGGATCTACGAGCAGTACTTC. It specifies CSVEGLAGIYEQYF.

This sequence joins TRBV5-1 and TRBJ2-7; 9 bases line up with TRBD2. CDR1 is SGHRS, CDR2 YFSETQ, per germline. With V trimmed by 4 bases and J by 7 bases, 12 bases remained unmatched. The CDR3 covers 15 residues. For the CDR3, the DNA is TGCGCCAGCAGCCTAGGGACTAGCAGAGGTGGGGAGCAGTACTTC. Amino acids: CASSLGTSRGGEQYF.

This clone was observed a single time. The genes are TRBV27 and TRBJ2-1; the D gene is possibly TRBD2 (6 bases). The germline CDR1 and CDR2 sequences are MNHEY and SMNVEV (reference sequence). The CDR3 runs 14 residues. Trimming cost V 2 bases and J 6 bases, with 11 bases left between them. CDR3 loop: CASSLNGGANEQFF. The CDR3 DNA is TGTGCCAGCAGTTTAAACGGAGGGGCCAATGAGCAGTTCTTC.

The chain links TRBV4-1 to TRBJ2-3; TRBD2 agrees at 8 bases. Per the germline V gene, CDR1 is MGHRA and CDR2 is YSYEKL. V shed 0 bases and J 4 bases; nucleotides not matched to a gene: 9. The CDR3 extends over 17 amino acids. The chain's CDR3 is CASSQDPQSGSADTQYF. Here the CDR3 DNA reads TGCGCCAGCAGCCAAGACCCCCAGAGCGGGAGTGCAGATACGCAGTATTTT.

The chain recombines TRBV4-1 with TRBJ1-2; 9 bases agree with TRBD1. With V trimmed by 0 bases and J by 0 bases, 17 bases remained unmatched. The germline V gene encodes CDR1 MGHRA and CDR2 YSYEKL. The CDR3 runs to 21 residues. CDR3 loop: CASSQDFRARTGDSTNYGYTF. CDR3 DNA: TGCGCCAGCAGCCAAGATTTCCGGGCCCGGACAGGGGACTCTACTAACTATGGCTACACCTTC.

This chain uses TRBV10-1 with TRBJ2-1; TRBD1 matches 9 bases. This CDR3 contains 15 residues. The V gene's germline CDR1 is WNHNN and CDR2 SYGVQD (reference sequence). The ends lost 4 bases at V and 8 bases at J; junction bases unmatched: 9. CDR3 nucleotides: TGCGCCAGCAGTGGAGGGGACAGGGTTTTCGATGAGCAGTTCTTC. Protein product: CASSGGDRVFDEQFF.

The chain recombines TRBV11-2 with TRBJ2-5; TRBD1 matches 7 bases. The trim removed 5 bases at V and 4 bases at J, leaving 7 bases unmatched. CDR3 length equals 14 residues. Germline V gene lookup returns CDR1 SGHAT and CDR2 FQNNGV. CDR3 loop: CASSPTRTGETQYF. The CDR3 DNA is TGTGCCAGCAGCCCCACTAGGACAGGAGAGACCCAGTACTTC. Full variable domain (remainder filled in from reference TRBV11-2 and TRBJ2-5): EAGVAQSPRYKIIEKRQSVAFWCNPISGHATLYWYQQILGQGPKLLIQFQNNGVVDDSQLPKDRFSAERLKGVDSTLKIQPAKLEDSAVYLCASSPTRTGETQYFGPGTRLLVL.

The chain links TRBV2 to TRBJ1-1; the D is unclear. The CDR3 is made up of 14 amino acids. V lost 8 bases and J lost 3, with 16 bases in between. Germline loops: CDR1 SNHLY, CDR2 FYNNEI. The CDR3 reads CASATPNSYTEAFF. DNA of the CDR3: TGTGCCAGCGCCACCCCTAACAGCTACACTGAAGCTTTCTTT.

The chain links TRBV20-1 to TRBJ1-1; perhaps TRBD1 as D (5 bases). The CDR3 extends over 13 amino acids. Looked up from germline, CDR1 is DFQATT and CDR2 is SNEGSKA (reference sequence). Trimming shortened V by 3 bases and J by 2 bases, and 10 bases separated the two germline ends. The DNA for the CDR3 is TGCAGTGCTAGTATCGGGGGAAACACTGAAGCTTTCTTT. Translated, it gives CSASIGGNTEAFF.

CDR3 coding DNA: TGTGCCAGCAGTTCGGGACTAGCGGGATGGGGAGATACGCAGTATTTT. Protein sequence: CASSSGLAGWGDTQYF. The chain combines TRBV6-5 with TRBJ2-3; the match to TRBD2 covers 13 bases. CDR1 is MNHEY and CDR2 is SVGAGI in the germline V gene. This CDR3 region has 16 residues. V shed 4 bases, J shed 5 bases, and the junction held 6 bases outside the gene matches.

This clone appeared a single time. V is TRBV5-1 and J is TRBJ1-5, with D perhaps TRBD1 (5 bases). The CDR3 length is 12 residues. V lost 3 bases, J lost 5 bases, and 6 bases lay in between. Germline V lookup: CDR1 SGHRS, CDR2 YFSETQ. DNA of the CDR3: TGCGCCAGCAGCTGGGGGGATCAGCCCCAGCATTTT. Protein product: CASSWGDQPQHF.

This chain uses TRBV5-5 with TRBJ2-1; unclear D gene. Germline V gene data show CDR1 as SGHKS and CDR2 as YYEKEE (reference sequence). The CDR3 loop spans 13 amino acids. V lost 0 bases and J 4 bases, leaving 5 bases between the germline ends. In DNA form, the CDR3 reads TGTGCCAGCAGCTTGGACTTATACAATGAGCAGTTCTTC. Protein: CASSLDLYNEQFF.

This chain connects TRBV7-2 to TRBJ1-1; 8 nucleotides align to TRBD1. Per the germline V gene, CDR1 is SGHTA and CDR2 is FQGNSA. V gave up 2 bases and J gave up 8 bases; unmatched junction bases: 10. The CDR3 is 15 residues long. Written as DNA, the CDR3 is TGTGCCAGCAGCTTACGGACAGGGTATATAGTGGAAGCTTTCTTT. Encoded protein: CASSLRTGYIVEAFF.

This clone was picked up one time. CDR3 nucleotides: TGTGCCAGCAGTTCCCCGGGACTAGAAGACGAGCAGTACTTC. As protein: CASSSPGLEDEQYF. The V and J genes are TRBV6-6 and TRBJ2-7; 8 nucleotides align to TRBD2. Germline values: CDR1 MNHNY, CDR2 SVGAGI (reference sequence). The CDR3 has 14 residues. With V trimmed by 4 bases and J by 5 bases, 7 bases remained unmatched.

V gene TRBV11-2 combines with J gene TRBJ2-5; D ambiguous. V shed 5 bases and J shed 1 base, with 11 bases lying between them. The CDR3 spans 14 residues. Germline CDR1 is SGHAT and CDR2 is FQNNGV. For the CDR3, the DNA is TGTGCCAGCAGCCCGAACCACGTCCAAGAGACCCAGTACTTC. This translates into CASSPNHVQETQYF.

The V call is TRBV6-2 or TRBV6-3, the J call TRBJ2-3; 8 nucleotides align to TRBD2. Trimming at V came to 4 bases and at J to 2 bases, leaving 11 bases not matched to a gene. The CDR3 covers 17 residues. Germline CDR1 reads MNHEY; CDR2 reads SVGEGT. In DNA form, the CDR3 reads TGTGCCAGCAGTTCCCGGGGAGCGGGGGCTAACACAGATACGCAGTATTTT. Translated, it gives CASSSRGAGANTDTQYF.

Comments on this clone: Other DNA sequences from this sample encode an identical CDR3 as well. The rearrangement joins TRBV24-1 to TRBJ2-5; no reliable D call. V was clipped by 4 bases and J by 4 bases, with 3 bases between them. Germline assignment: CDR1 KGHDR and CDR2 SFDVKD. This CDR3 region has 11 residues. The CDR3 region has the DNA TGTGCCACCAGTGACTTAGAGACCCAGTACTTC. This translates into CATSDLETQYF.

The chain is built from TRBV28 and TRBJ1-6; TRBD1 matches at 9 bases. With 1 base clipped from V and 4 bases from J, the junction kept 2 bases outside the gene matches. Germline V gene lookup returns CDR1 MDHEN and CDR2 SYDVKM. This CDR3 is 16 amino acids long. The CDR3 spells CASSLFGQGYNSPLHF. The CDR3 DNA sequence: TGTGCCAGCAGTTTATTCGGACAGGGGTATAATTCACCCCTCCACTTT.

CDR3 sequence reads: CASSPSSRVEQYF. Written as DNA, the CDR3 is TGTGCCAGCAGTCCCTCCTCGCGGGTGGAGCAGTACTTC. The chain links TRBV28 to TRBJ2-7; D may be TRBD2 (5 bases). The CDR3 contains 13 residues. The germline V gene has CDR1 MDHEN and CDR2 SYDVKM. Trimming cost V 5 bases and J 7 bases, with 15 bases left between them.

In nucleotides, the CDR3 is TGTGCCAGTAGTATCCGGACAGTGAACACTGAAGCTTTCTTT. This sequence encodes CASSIRTVNTEAFF. The gene calls are TRBV19 and TRBJ1-1; D might be TRBD1 (6 bases). The CDR3 consists of 14 residues. In germline, CDR1 is LNHDA, CDR2 SQIVND (reference sequence). V was clipped by 3 bases and J by 0 bases, with 8 bases between them.

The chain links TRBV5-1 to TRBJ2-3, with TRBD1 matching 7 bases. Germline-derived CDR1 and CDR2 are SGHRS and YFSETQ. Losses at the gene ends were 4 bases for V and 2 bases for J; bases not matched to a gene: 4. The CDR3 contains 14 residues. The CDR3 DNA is TGCGCCAGCAGCCGACAGGGTACCACAGATACGCAGTATTTT. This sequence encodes CASSRQGTTDTQYF.

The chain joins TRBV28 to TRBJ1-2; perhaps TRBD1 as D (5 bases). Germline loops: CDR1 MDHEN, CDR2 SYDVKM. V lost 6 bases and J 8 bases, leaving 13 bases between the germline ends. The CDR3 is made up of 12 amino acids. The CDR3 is CASSRDSSGYTF. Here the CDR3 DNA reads TGTGCCAGCAGCCGCGACAGCTCCGGCTACACCTTC.

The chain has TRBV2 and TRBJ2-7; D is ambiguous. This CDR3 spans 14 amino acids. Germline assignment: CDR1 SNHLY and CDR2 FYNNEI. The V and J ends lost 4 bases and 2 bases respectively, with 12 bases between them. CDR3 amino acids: CASSVDRATYEQYF. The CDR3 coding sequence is TGTGCCAGCAGTGTAGACCGTGCGACCTACGAGCAGTACTTC.

As DNA, the CDR3 is TGTGCCAGTAGTCCCCCCTGGGCGGCCTACGAGCAGTACTTC. Translating gives CASSPPWAAYEQYF. This chain uses TRBV19 with TRBJ2-7; D is undetermined. CDR3 size: 14 residues. Deletions cut 5 bases from V and 2 bases from J, with 13 bases between. Per germline, CDR1 LNHDA and CDR2 SQIVND (reference sequence).

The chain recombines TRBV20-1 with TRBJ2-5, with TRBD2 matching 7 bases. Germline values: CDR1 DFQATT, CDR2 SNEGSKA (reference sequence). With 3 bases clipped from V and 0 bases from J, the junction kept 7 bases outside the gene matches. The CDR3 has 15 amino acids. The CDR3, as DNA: TGCAGTGCTAGTGTAGAGGGAGGGTACCAAGAGACCCAGTACTTC. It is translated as CSASVEGGYQETQYF.

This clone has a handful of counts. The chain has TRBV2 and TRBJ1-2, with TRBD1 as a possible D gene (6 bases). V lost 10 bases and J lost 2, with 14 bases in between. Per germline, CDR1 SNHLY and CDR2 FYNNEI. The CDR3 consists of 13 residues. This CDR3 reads CATEVGGNYGYTF. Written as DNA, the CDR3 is TGTGCCACCGAGGTTGGGGGCAACTATGGCTACACCTTC. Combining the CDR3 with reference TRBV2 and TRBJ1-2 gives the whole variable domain EPEVTQTPSHQVTQMGQEVILRCVPISNHLYFYWYRQILGQKVEFLVSFYNNEISEKSEIFDDQFSVERPDGSNFTLKIRSTKLEDSAMYFCATEVGGNYGYTFGSGTRLTVV.

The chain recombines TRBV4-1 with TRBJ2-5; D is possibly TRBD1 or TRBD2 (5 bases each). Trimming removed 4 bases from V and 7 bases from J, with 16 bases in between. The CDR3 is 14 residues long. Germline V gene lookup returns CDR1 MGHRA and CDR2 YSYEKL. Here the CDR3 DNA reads TGCGCCAGCAGCCCGCCGACTGGGACGGGGACCCAGTACTTC. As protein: CASSPPTGTGTQYF.

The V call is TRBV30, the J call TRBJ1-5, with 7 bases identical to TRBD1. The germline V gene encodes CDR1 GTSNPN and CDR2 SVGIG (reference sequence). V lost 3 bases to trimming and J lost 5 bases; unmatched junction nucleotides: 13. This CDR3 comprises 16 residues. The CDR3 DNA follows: TGTGCCTGGAGGTCAGCCGCGACAGGGTTGGATCAGCCCCAGCATTTT. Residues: CAWRSAATGLDQPQHF.

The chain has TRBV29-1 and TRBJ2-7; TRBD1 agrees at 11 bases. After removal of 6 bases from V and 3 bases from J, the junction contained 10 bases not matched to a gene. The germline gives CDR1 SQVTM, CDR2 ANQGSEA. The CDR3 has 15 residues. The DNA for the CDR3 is TGCAGCGTCTGCTCCGGGACAGGGGGAATCTACGAGCAGTACTTC. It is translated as CSVCSGTGGIYEQYF.